Sequencing of this TCR beta chain was carried out in a study of blood T cell repertoires in COVID-19. Assay used: immunoSEQ multiplex PCR; TCRdb lists only in-frame clones, some missing. The data hold over 150,000 clones, with approximately 83% observed a single time. CDR3 length: 14 amino acids. Germline-derived CDR1 and CDR2 are WSHSY and SAAADI. Trimming took 1 base from V and 7 from J, leaving 13 bases between them. This clone has only a few counts. One Seattle source followed patients from active infection through their disease course. What was sequenced was peripheral blood. This clonotype was obtained from a woman aged 40 to 55 with COVID-19, enrolled during active disease. This chain connects TRBV10-2 to TRBJ1-1; D gene unclear. The CDR3 loop reads CASSEFRPAIEAFF. The CDR3 DNA follows: TGCGCCAGCAGTGAGTTTAGACCAGCGATTGAAGCTTTCTTT.